This TCR beta chain was captured in a study of T cells in Graves' hyperthyroidism and ophthalmopathy. Study observations and caveats: A model of 13 V-J pairs discriminated ophthalmopathy from stable hyperthyroidism.

Amplified TCR beta CDR3 regions derived from RNA transcripts. Using the HTBI primer set, a first-round RT-PCR was run on the TCR CDR3. TCRdb reanalysed the multiplex PCR reads using MiXCR and keeps one entry per CDR3 protein. The sample holds about 400,000 distinct CDR3 sequences, less than 15% seen once. At least ten counts were recorded for this clonotype. The target antigen is unknown. There are 17 residues in the CDR3. With 9 bases clipped from V and 0 bases from J, the junction kept 13 bases outside the gene matches. Per germline, CDR1 MNHEY and CDR2 SMNVEV (reference sequence). The receptor's source is a woman aged 18-29 years with Graves' hyperthyroidism. Sequencing used blood. The chain recombines TRBV27 with TRBJ2-2; 7 nucleotides line up with TRBD1. The CDR3 nucleotides are TGTGCCAGTAACGTTAATGTCGGGACAGCGAACACCGGGGAGCTGTTTTTT. Translating it yields CASNVNVGTANTGELFF.